These T cell receptor beta chains were read from a single sample in a study of OX40 agonist ivuxolimab in advanced cancers. The method was immunoSEQ multiplex PCR; TCRdb's version includes in-frame clones alone and lacks a portion of them. The sample shows 35,000 to 40,000 clones, 89% of them seen only once. This specimen consisted of CD4+ or CD8+ T cells sorted from blood, obtained in a trial of the OX40 agonist ivuxolimab. These receptors were collected from an adult with an advanced solid tumor such as melanoma, head and neck, liver or kidney cancer. CDR3s include the opening cysteine and the closing phenylalanine or tryptophan. A D gene is named only where the DNA matches it firmly. Rows may omit the clone size; those that give it use once, few, many or a size class.

cdr3_nt: TGTGCCAGCAGTATCCTCCAGGGCGGCTACGAGCAGTACTTC
cdr3_aa: CASSILQGGYEQYF
v_call: TRBV27
clone_size: .
d_call: .
j_call: TRBJ2-7

cdr3_nt: TGCGCCAGCAAGCCAGGGTGGGGATTTGATAGCAATCAGCCCCAGCATTTT
cdr3_aa: CASKPGWGFDSNQPQHF
v_call: TRBV4-1
clone_size: .
d_call: .
j_call: TRBJ1-5

cdr3_nt: TGTGCCAGCAGCTTAGTTAGCGGTTCCTACAATGAGCAGTTCTTC
cdr3_aa: CASSLVSGSYNEQFF
v_call: TRBV7-8
clone_size: .
d_call: .
j_call: TRBJ2-1

cdr3_nt: TGTGCCAGCAGTCACCCGGACAGGGGTGTTCACGAGCAGTACTTC
cdr3_aa: CASSHPDRGVHEQYF
v_call: TRBV6-5
clone_size: .
d_call: TRBD1
j_call: TRBJ2-7

cdr3_nt: TGTGCCAGCAGTTTTGGGACGGTGGGCTACGAGCAGTACTTC
cdr3_aa: CASSFGTVGYEQYF
v_call: TRBV27
clone_size: once
d_call: .
j_call: TRBJ2-7

cdr3_nt: TGTGCCAGCAGTGAAGAGGGACTAGCGGGCACAGATACGCAGTATTTT
cdr3_aa: CASSEEGLAGTDTQYF
v_call: TRBV2
clone_size: .
d_call: TRBD2
j_call: TRBJ2-3

cdr3_nt: TGTGCCAGCAGCTCCTCAGGGGATCGTATAGGGACCCAGTACTTC
cdr3_aa: CASSSSGDRIGTQYF
v_call: TRBV9
clone_size: .
d_call: .
j_call: TRBJ2-5

cdr3_nt: TGTGCCAGCAGCTTAGAATCATGGGGGGATGTAGCTGGAAACACCATATATTTT
cdr3_aa: CASSLESWGDVAGNTIYF
v_call: TRBV11-3
clone_size: .
d_call: .
j_call: TRBJ1-3

cdr3_nt: TGTGCCAGCAGTTTAGTAATTGGGTACACTGAAGCTTTCTTT
cdr3_aa: CASSLVIGYTEAFF
v_call: TRBV28
clone_size: .
d_call: .
j_call: TRBJ1-1

cdr3_nt: TGTGCCAGCAGCTTTCTTCCCTTGGCGGGGGGAGGTAATGAGCAGTTCTTC
cdr3_aa: CASSFLPLAGGGNEQFF
v_call: TRBV7-8
clone_size: many
d_call: TRBD2
j_call: TRBJ2-1

cdr3_nt: TGTGCCAGCAGCTCCCCGGGACAGGACTACGAGCAGTACTTC
cdr3_aa: CASSSPGQDYEQYF
v_call: TRBV7-2
clone_size: many
d_call: TRBD1
j_call: TRBJ2-7

cdr3_nt: TGTGCCAGCAGCGCGGGGGAGGGCGAGCAGTACTTC
cdr3_aa: CASSAGEGEQYF
v_call: TRBV9
clone_size: once
d_call: TRBD2
j_call: TRBJ2-7

cdr3_nt: TGTGCCAGCAGCTTACATGGTAGCGGGGGCCACACAGATACGCAGTATTTT
cdr3_aa: CASSLHGSGGHTDTQYF
v_call: TRBV7-3
clone_size: .
d_call: TRBD2
j_call: TRBJ2-3

cdr3_nt: TGTGCCAGCAGTCCCGGGACAGAAGCTTTCTTT
cdr3_aa: CASSPGTEAFF
v_call: TRBV6-5
clone_size: few
d_call: .
j_call: TRBJ1-1

cdr3_nt: TGTGCCAGCAGTTACTCGAGCGTAGCCTCCTACAATGAGCAGTTCTTC
cdr3_aa: CASSYSSVASYNEQFF
v_call: TRBV6-6
clone_size: once
d_call: .
j_call: TRBJ2-1